The 5 T cell receptor beta chains presented below share a single source sample, sequenced in a study of response to subunit inactivated influenza vaccine. One entry per CDR3 protein, called by TCRdb with MiXCR from the RT-PCR reads. Of 590,000 or so distinct CDR3 sequences in the sample, approximately 15% were seen once. This specimen was PBMCs from blood, taken 14 to 15 days before vaccination. All receptors come from a man in his fifties or sixties who received an inactivated influenza vaccine.

Many counts were recorded for this clonotype. This chain connects TRBV7-2 to TRBJ1-5; TRBD1 aligns across 10 bases. V lost 5 bases, J lost 10 bases, and 5 bases stayed unmatched. The CDR3 is 13 residues long. Germline V gene data show CDR1 as SGHTA and CDR2 as FQGNSA. The DNA for the CDR3 is TGTGCCAGCAGCCCCGGGACAGGGGAACCCCAGCATTTT. Its protein is CASSPGTGEPQHF.

The chain employs TRBV7-8 and TRBJ2-1; 7 bases map to TRBD1. Germline V lookup: CDR1 SGHVS, CDR2 FQNEAQ. This CDR3 is built from 17 residues. V was clipped by 4 bases and J by 5 bases; unmatched bases: 14. CDR3 region: CASSSRGQMVDHNEQFF. CDR3 DNA: TGTGCCAGCAGCTCCCGGGGACAGATGGTGGATCACAATGAGCAGTTCTTC.

This clonotype came up a few times. The chain uses TRBV19 and TRBJ1-1; possible D gene TRBD1, 5 bases. In germline, CDR1 is LNHDA, CDR2 SQIVND (reference sequence). Trimming cost V 4 bases and J 4 bases, with 16 bases left between them. The CDR3 is made up of 15 amino acids. This CDR3 is CASSRTQGGGTEAFF. DNA of the CDR3: TGTGCCAGTAGTAGGACCCAGGGAGGTGGCACTGAAGCTTTCTTT.

Written as DNA, the CDR3 is TGTGCCACCGGGGCTGTCCAGGATGAGCAGTTCTTC. It specifies CATGAVQDEQFF. The chain has TRBV24-1 and TRBJ2-1, with D tentatively TRBD1 (5 bases). The CDR3 length is 12 residues. V was trimmed by 9 bases and J by 8 bases, leaving 13 bases between them. Per the germline V gene, CDR1 is KGHDR and CDR2 is SFDVKD.

This clonotype was observed a single time. The V and J genes are TRBV19 and TRBJ2-7, with 7 positions matching TRBD1. The germline CDR1 and CDR2 sequences are LNHDA and SQIVND (reference sequence). Trimming took 4 bases from V and 2 from J; bases not matched to a gene: 5. The CDR3 runs 14 residues. This CDR3 is CASSRQGSTYEQYF. CDR3 bases: TGTGCCAGTAGTAGACAGGGCAGTACCTACGAGCAGTACTTC.